A selection of T cell receptor beta chains follows, all from one sample in a study of Graves' ophthalmopathy and Graves' hyperthyroidism. From the multiplex PCR reads, TCRdb called clonotypes with MiXCR, one entry per CDR3 protein. The data contain 350,000 to 400,000 distinct CDR3 sequences, less than 20% of them seen just once; the ten biggest clones take up about 7%. Sequenced material: peripheral blood. The receptors shown here come from a woman aged 18-35 years with stable Graves' hyperthyroidism. The conserved cysteine and the conserved F or W are not part of the CDR3 here.

v_call cdr3_aa
TRBV29-1 SVTAGGSASGNTIY
TRBV4-1 ASTPRGGNTEAF
TRBV12-3/TRBV12-4 ASSTGGARGAF
TRBV7-2 ASSLVGPGGTSPLH
TRBV20-1 SSYRDSGYT
TRBV5-1 ASSSPGTGGDGSPLH
TRBV24-1 ATSDFDGYT
TRBV6-1 ASSAKTVPNTEAF
TRBV6-2/TRBV6-3 ASSYPDYTGELF
TRBV12-3/TRBV12-4 ASSTGFSGNTIY
TRBV19 ASSSMTGAAGKNSPLH
TRBV28 ASSPGRGTSGYQETQY
TRBV14 ASSQERASNTEAF
TRBV28 ASSTVRETQY
TRBV24-1 ATSDREVPGQRYEQY
TRBV10-2 ASAGGGDVDEQY
TRBV6-2/TRBV6-3 ASSSSPTLSGNTIY
TRBV9 ASSAEGGPNQPQH
TRBV11-1 ASSFSSGGVSPYEQY
TRBV27 ASSLREGNTGELF
TRBV5-5 ASSISGGAGTGELF
TRBV27 ASTLYGRGNTEAF
TRBV28 ASNLAARVGHSNQPQH
TRBV19 ASSRNRYTDTQY
TRBV4-1 ASSQGWASDAETQY
TRBV6-2/TRBV6-3 ASTHSWSNQPQH
TRBV12-3/TRBV12-4 ASTLGPGELF
TRBV6-1 ASNKGQGWETQY
TRBV28 ASSYLAGVYEQY
TRBV28 ASNIQGADEQY